This T cell receptor beta chain was profiled in a study of prognosis after radiotherapy for stage I lung cancer. Looking at the study overall: The patients, all with stage I non-small cell lung cancer, were enrolled between April 2018 and January 2019.

The authors amplified TCR beta CDR3 from genomic DNA using two-round multiplex PCR. Gene-specific TRBV and TRBJ primers were used in PCR round one. Second-round PCR employed universal primers. One entry per CDR3 protein results from TCRdb running MiXCR on the multiplex PCR reads. The sample lists about 13,000 distinct CDR3 sequences; about 50% were seen once. V gave up 3 bases and J gave up 5 bases; unmatched junction bases: 9. This CDR3 region has 18 residues. Germline V gene lookup returns CDR1 SEHNR and CDR2 FQNEAQ (reference sequence). For each of two time points, an approximately 5.6-milliliter draw of peripheral blood was taken. This clonotype was recorded only once. It differs at one base from a far larger clone, so likely a read error.

This chain connects TRBV7-9 to TRBJ2-3; 15 nucleotides match TRBD2. The sequenced sample was PBMCs, obtained before or after stereotactic body radiation therapy (not recorded which). This TCR derives from a donor at least 50 years old with non-small cell lung cancer. The CDR3 region has the DNA TGTGCCAGCAGCTTCGGGGGGACTAGCGGGAGGAGTCAAGATACGCAGTATTTT. Protein: CASSFGGTSGRSQDTQYF. The full variable domain, completed using reference TRBV7-9 and TRBJ2-3, is DTGVSQNPRHKITKRGQNVTFRCDPISEHNRLYWYRQTLGQGPEFLTYFQNEAQLEKSRLLSDRFSAERPKGSFSTLEIQRTEQGDSAMYLCASSFGGTSGRSQDTQYFGPGTRLTVL.